Following are 25 T cell receptor beta chains from one sample sequenced in a study of T cell responses to AZD1222 COVID-19 vaccine. The assay was immunoSEQ multiplex PCR, and TCRdb's table has in-frame clones only and misses some. The profile shows approximately 180,000 clones, roughly 91% of them singletons. The input for sequencing was peripheral blood, taken 28 days after the second dose of the MenACWY control vaccine. The receptors stem from an adult who received the MenACWY meningococcal vaccine as a control.

The V call is TRBV5-1, the J call TRBJ1-2, with unresolved D. V shed 3 bases and J shed 3 bases, with 9 bases lying between them. CDR1 SGHRS and CDR2 YFSETQ come from the germline V gene. CDR3 size: 13 residues. CDR3 residues: CASSYGEYYGYTF. DNA of the CDR3: TGCGCCAGCAGCTATGGGGAGTACTATGGCTACACCTTC.

CDR3 in amino acids: CASSLTDTNSPLHF. The CDR3, as DNA: TGTGCCAGCAGCCTGACAGACACTAATTCACCCCTCCACTTT. The rearrangement joins TRBV3-1 (or the pseudogene TRBV3-2) to TRBJ1-6, with a possible D match to TRBD1 (5 bases). Looked up from germline, CDR1 is LGHDT and CDR2 is YNNKEL (reference sequence). The CDR3 has 14 residues. Trimming shortened V by 4 bases and J by 6 bases, and 10 bases separated the two germline ends.

This chain connects TRBV11-2 to TRBJ1-2, with TRBD1 identical over 9 bases. The CDR3 is 13 residues long. In germline, CDR1 is SGHAT, CDR2 FQNNGV. Unmatched junction bases numbered 1, after V lost 5 bases and J lost 3 bases. CDR3 nucleotide sequence: TGTGCCAGCAGCCGGGACAGGGACTATGGCTACACCTTC. Protein: CASSRDRDYGYTF.

This chain links TRBV3-1 (or the pseudogene TRBV3-2) with TRBJ1-5; D perhaps matches TRBD1 (5 bases). CDR1 and CDR2 (germline): LGHDT, YNNKEL (reference sequence). Trimming pared 3 bases from V and 13 bases from J, leaving 13 bases between. CDR3 length: 12 residues. CDR3 in amino acids: CASSQELGTQHF. The DNA for the CDR3 is TGTGCCAGCAGCCAGGAATTGGGGACTCAGCATTTT.

The V and J genes are TRBV30 and TRBJ2-7; 10 bases fit TRBD2. CDR1 and CDR2 (germline): GTSNPN, SVGIG (reference sequence). Trimming took 3 bases from V and 6 from J; bases not matched to a gene: 11. The CDR3 spans 15 residues. CDR3 amino acids: CAWSLNSGGAIEQYF. The CDR3 DNA reads TGTGCCTGGAGCCTCAACAGCGGGGGGGCCATCGAGCAGTACTTC.

This clone was detected once. The chain couples TRBV15 to TRBJ1-1, with D unclear. V was shortened by 4 bases and J by 1 base, with 10 bases between the two germline ends. CDR1 is LNHNV and CDR2 is YYDKDF in the germline V gene (reference sequence). This CDR3 has 14 amino acids. CDR3 amino acids: CATSTREGNTEAFF. Written as DNA, the CDR3 is TGTGCCACCAGCACCCGGGAGGGGAACACTGAAGCTTTCTTT.

This CDR3 reads CASSLHTTLKRETQYF. The CDR3 DNA is TGTGCCAGCAGCCTCCACACCACGTTGAAGCGAGAGACCCAGTACTTC. The V and J genes are TRBV3-1 (or the pseudogene TRBV3-2) and TRBJ2-5, with D uncertain. This CDR3 is 16 amino acids long. V was shortened by 4 bases and J by 4 bases, with 19 bases between the two germline ends. CDR1 and CDR2 (germline): LGHDT, YNNKEL (reference sequence).

This chain joins TRBV6-6 and TRBJ2-3, with TRBD1 matching over 8 bases. Per germline, CDR1 MNHNY and CDR2 SVGAGI (reference sequence). Trimming cost V 6 bases and J 6 bases; bases outside gene matches: 2. This CDR3 has 12 residues. The CDR3 region is CASRQGADTQYF. DNA for the CDR3: TGTGCCAGCAGGCAGGGGGCTGATACGCAGTATTTT.

The genes are TRBV3-1 (or the pseudogene TRBV3-2) and TRBJ2-2, with 8 bases fitting TRBD2. The V gene's germline CDR1 is LGHDT and CDR2 YNNKEL (reference sequence). Germline trimming cut 6 bases from V and 1 base from J; bases unmatched to any gene: 7. This CDR3 is 16 amino acids long. In DNA form, the CDR3 reads TGTGCCAGCAGGCCTCGACTAGCGCTGAACACCGGGGAGCTGTTTTTT. This translates into CASRPRLALNTGELFF.

The gene calls are TRBV5-4 and TRBJ1-1; a possible D gene is TRBD1 (5 bases). V gave up 3 bases and J gave up 3 bases, with 12 bases separating them. The CDR3 has 14 amino acids. CDR1 and CDR2 from the germline V gene are SGHNT and YYREEE (reference sequence). CDR3 protein: CASSSEGRDTEAFF. The CDR3 coding sequence is TGTGCCAGCAGCTCAGAAGGCAGGGACACTGAAGCTTTCTTT.

The chain recombines TRBV30 with TRBJ2-3; D is undetermined. The CDR3 is 11 amino acids. The V gene lost 2 bases and the J gene lost 8 bases, with 8 bases spanning the gap. Per germline, CDR1 GTSNPN and CDR2 SVGIG (reference sequence). The CDR3 spells CAWSPAGTQYF. CDR3 in DNA: TGTGCCTGGAGTCCCGCCGGTACGCAGTATTTT.

This clone was observed once. The chain carries TRBV10-3 and TRBJ1-1; no definite D call. The CDR3 contains 12 residues. Trimming took off 6 bases at V and 0 bases at J, with 5 bases between the two ends. CDR1 ENHRY and CDR2 SYGVKD come from the germline V gene. The CDR3 coding sequence is TGTGCCATCAGACACATGAACACTGAAGCTTTCTTT. It translates to CAIRHMNTEAFF.

The chain couples TRBV19 to TRBJ1-5, with D uncertain. The CDR3 extends over 13 amino acids. Deletions cut 5 bases from V and 2 bases from J, with 7 bases between. Germline V lookup: CDR1 LNHDA, CDR2 SQIVND (reference sequence). CDR3 residues: CASSPNGNQPQHF. The DNA for the CDR3 is TGTGCCAGTAGTCCCAACGGCAATCAGCCCCAGCATTTT.

This chain connects TRBV19 to TRBJ1-4; TRBD1 matches at 7 bases. CDR3 size: 15 residues. CDR1 and CDR2 from the germline V gene are LNHDA and SQIVND (reference sequence). Trimming at V came to 5 bases and at J to 8 bases, leaving 11 bases not matched to a gene. The CDR3 nucleotides are TGTGCCAGTAGTCCCAGGGGGGGCGTTGGCGAAAAACTGTTTTTT. It encodes CASSPRGGVGEKLFF.

The chain employs TRBV3-1 (or the pseudogene TRBV3-2) and TRBJ1-3; D gene uncertain. Germline V gene data show CDR1 as LGHDT and CDR2 as YNNKEL (reference sequence). V was clipped by 0 bases and J by 0 bases, with 9 bases between them. The CDR3 contains 16 residues. CDR3: CASSQESILSGNTIYF. The DNA of the CDR3 is TGTGCCAGCAGCCAAGAGAGTATTCTCTCTGGAAACACCATATATTTT.

V gene TRBV7-2 combines with J gene TRBJ1-2, with 7 bases that match TRBD1. The CDR3 is made up of 14 amino acids. With 5 bases clipped from V and 0 bases from J, the junction kept 3 bases outside the gene matches. CDR1 and CDR2 from the germline V gene are SGHTA and FQGNSA. The CDR3 coding sequence is TGTGCCAGCAGCCGGGACAGAACTAACTATGGCTACACCTTC. Amino acid sequence: CASSRDRTNYGYTF.

The chain couples TRBV2 to TRBJ2-7, with D possibly TRBD2 on 6 matching bases. The CDR3 has 15 residues. CDR1 and CDR2 from the germline V gene are SNHLY and FYNNEI. Trimming stripped 6 bases from V and 7 bases from J, with 22 bases between. The CDR3, as DNA: TGTGCCAGCAGCGAGGGACTGACATCTTATAAGGAGCAGTACTTC. Residues: CASSEGLTSYKEQYF.

This chain uses TRBV18 with TRBJ2-5; 7 bases are a match to TRBD1. Trimming cost V 3 bases and J 5 bases; bases outside gene matches: 6. Germline V gene sequence: CDR1 KGHSH, CDR2 LQKENI. The CDR3 contains 14 residues. CDR3 sequence: CASSPRQGRETQYF. In nucleotides, the CDR3 is TGTGCCAGCTCACCGCGACAGGGTAGGGAGACCCAGTACTTC.

The chain recombines TRBV5-5 with TRBJ2-7, with D perhaps matching TRBD2 (6 bases). The germline V and J ends were trimmed by 1 base and 6 bases, with 11 bases remaining between them. Germline values: CDR1 SGHKS, CDR2 YYEKEE (reference sequence). CDR3 length equals 13 residues. The CDR3 DNA sequence: TGTGCCAGCAGCTTGACCGGGAGCTCCGAGCAGTACTTC. It specifies CASSLTGSSEQYF.

This chain joins TRBV19 and TRBJ1-1; D gene unclear. Germline CDR1 and CDR2: LNHDA and SQIVND (reference sequence). The length of the CDR3 is 17 residues. The V end was cut by 2 bases, the J end by 1 base, with 17 bases between. CDR3 in amino acids: CASSISLRTVGNTEAFF. The CDR3 nucleotides are TGTGCCAGTAGTATATCCCTTCGTACAGTGGGGAACACTGAAGCTTTCTTT.

J is TRBJ1-5 and V is TRBV28, with D perhaps matching TRBD1 (6 bases). Looked up from germline, CDR1 is MDHEN and CDR2 is SYDVKM. CDR3 size: 15 residues. V was clipped by 8 bases and J by 2 bases, with 16 bases between them. Here the CDR3 DNA reads TGTGCCAGCTTGCCAGGGGTGTGGCGCAATCAGCCCCAGCATTTT. Its translation: CASLPGVWRNQPQHF.

The chain employs TRBV3-1 (or the pseudogene TRBV3-2) and TRBJ2-1; 8 bases fit TRBD2. Unmatched junction bases numbered 7, after V lost 0 bases and J lost 6 bases. This CDR3 is built from 16 residues. CDR1 and CDR2 (germline): LGHDT, YNNKEL (reference sequence). The CDR3 DNA is TGTGCCAGCAGCCAAGATCTCGGGGGGGGGCCCAATGAGCAGTTCTTC. Amino acids: CASSQDLGGGPNEQFF.

The CDR3: CASRASGSNEQFF. CDR3 nucleotide sequence: TGTGCCAGCAGGGCTAGCGGGTCCAATGAGCAGTTCTTC. The chain couples TRBV6-5 to TRBJ2-1; 8 positions agree with TRBD2. Unmatched junction bases numbered 4, after V lost 6 bases and J lost 6 bases. This CDR3 has 13 amino acids. Germline-derived CDR1 and CDR2 are MNHEY and SVGAGI.

The genes are TRBV13 and TRBJ2-3; D unresolved. The ends were cut back, 4 bases at V and 9 bases at J, with 11 bases in the middle. Germline lookup yields CDR1 PRHDT and CDR2 FYEKMQ (reference sequence). The CDR3 is 12 residues long. The CDR3 loop reads CASSYLTVTQYF. CDR3 nucleotides: TGTGCCAGCAGCTATCTTACGGTCACGCAGTATTTT.

The J gene is TRBJ1-2, the V gene TRBV19, with D possibly being TRBD1 (6 bases). Per germline, CDR1 LNHDA and CDR2 SQIVND (reference sequence). This CDR3 is 15 amino acids long. With 4 bases removed from V and 0 bases from J, the gap between germline ends came to 12 bases. In nucleotides, the CDR3 is TGTGCCAGTAGTAGGTCGCGGACAGCTAACTATGGCTACACCTTC. Translation: CASSRSRTANYGYTF.